Listed here are 3 T cell receptor beta chains from one sample, sequenced in a study of cytomegalovirus exposure and HLA in healthy donors. 13 Jbeta primers and 60 Vbeta primers were used for the PCR. Sequencing used immunoSEQ multiplex PCR; TCRdb keeps in-frame clones, though not all of them. The table lists under 150,000 clones, 80% to 90% of them singletons. Material: PBMCs. These receptors originate from a woman in her thirties or forties in good health and CMV-seropositive.

The chain has TRBV11-2 and TRBJ1-1; 9 nucleotides line up with TRBD1. The CDR3 is 13 amino acids. Germline-derived CDR1 and CDR2 are SGHAT and FQNNGV. The V gene end was trimmed by 6 bases and the J gene end by 11 bases; junction bases not matched to a gene: 10. DNA of the CDR3: TGTGCCAGCAGGGGGGACAGGGCCGAGGGCGCTTTCTTT. Translated, it gives CASRGDRAEGAFF. Complete variable domain (other parts from reference TRBV11-2 and TRBJ1-1): EAGVAQSPRYKIIEKRQSVAFWCNPISGHATLYWYQQILGQGPKLLIQFQNNGVVDDSQLPKDRFSAERLKGVDSTLKIQPAKLEDSAVYLCASRGDRAEGAFFGQGTRLTVV.

The gene calls are TRBV7-9 and TRBJ1-4; a weak D match, TRBD1 (5 bases). The V end was cut by 5 bases, the J end by 0 bases, with 10 bases between. The CDR3 runs 15 residues. Germline CDR1 is SEHNR and CDR2 is FQNEAQ (reference sequence). The CDR3 DNA reads TGTGCCAGCAGCAAAAGGGGTGCAACTAATGAAAAACTGTTTTTT. This sequence encodes CASSKRGATNEKLFF.

Turning to this clone: This same CDR3 is encoded by further DNA sequences in the sample. CDR3 sequence: CASSLRGLGTDTQYF. The DNA for the CDR3 is TGCGCCAGCAGCCTTCGAGGCCTGGGCACAGATACGCAGTATTTT. The J gene is TRBJ2-3, the V gene TRBV5-1; D is unresolved. Trimming left V 4 bases short and J 1 base short, with 13 bases between. There are 15 residues in the CDR3. Germline CDR1 reads SGHRS; CDR2 reads YFSETQ.